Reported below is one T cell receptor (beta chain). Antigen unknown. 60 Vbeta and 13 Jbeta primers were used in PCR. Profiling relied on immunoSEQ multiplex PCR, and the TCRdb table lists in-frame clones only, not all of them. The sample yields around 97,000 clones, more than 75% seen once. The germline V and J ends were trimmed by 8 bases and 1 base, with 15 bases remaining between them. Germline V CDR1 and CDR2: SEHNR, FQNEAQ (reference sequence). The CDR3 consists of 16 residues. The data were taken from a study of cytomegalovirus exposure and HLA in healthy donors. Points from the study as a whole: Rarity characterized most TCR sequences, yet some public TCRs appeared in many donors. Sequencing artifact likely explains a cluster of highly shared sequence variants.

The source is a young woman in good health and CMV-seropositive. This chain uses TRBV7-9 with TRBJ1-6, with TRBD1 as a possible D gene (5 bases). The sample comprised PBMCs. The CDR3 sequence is CASALYGGSYNSPLHF. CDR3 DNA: TGTGCCAGCGCCCTTTACGGGGGGTCCTATAATTCACCCCTCCACTTT.